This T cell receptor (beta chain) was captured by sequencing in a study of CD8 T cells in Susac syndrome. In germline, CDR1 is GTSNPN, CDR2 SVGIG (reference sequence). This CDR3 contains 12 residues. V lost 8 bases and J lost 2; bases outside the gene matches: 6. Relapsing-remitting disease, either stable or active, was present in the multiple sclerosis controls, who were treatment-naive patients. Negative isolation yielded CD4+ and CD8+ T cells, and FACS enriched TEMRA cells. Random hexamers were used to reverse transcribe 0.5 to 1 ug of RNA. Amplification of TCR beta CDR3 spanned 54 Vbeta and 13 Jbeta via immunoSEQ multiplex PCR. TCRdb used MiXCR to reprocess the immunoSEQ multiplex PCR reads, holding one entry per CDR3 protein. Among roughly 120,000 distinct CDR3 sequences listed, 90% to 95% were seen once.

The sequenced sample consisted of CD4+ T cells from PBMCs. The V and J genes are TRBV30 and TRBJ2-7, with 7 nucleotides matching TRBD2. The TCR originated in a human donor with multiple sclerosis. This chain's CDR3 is CAGGEGPYEQYF. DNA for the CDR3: TGTGCCGGAGGGGAGGGGCCCTACGAGCAGTACTTC. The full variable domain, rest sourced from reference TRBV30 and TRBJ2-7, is SQTIHQWPATLVQPVGSPLSLECTVEGTSNPNLYWYRQAAGRGLQLLFYSVGIGQISSEVPQNLSASRPQDRQFILSSKKLLLSDSGFYLCAGGEGPYEQYFGPGTRLTVT.